This T cell receptor beta chain was identified during a study of cytomegalovirus exposure and HLA in healthy donors. Study outcomes and limitations: Altogether, 150 to 200 TCR beta chains were recorded as cytomegalovirus-associated. Testing in vitro showed a few CMV-associated chains specific for CMV antigens.

Only in-frame clones appear in the TCRdb table, and some are missing; sequencing was by immunoSEQ multiplex PCR. This table holds some 150,000 clones, about 91% found once. The CDR3 length is 17 residues. V trimming: 3 bases; J trimming: 4 bases; junction bases outside the gene matches: 7. CDR1 and CDR2 from the germline V gene are SGHDN and FVKESK. About this clone itself: Its matching antigen is unknown.

Sample: PBMCs. The genes are TRBV14 and TRBJ2-5; 14 bases map to TRBD2. The origin of this receptor is a woman younger than 35 in good health and CMV-seropositive. The CDR3 nucleotides are TGTGCCAGCAGCCAGGGGACTAGCGGGAGATCGCGAGAGACCCAGTACTTC. Translation: CASSQGTSGRSRETQYF.